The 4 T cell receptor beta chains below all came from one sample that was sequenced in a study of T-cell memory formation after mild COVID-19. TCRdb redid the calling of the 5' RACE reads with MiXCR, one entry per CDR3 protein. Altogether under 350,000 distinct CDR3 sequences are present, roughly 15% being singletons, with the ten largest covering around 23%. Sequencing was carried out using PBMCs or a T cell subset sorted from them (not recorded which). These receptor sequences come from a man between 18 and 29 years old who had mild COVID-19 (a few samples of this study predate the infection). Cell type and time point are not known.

The chain's CDR3 is CASAQGTGTEAFF. CDR3 nucleotide sequence: TGCGCCAGCGCCCAGGGGACGGGCACTGAAGCTTTCTTT. The J gene is TRBJ1-1, the V gene TRBV5-1, with D perhaps matching TRBD1 (6 bases). Germline assignment: CDR1 SGHRS and CDR2 YFSETQ. CDR3 length equals 13 residues. V lost 7 bases, J lost 4 bases, and 14 bases lay in between.

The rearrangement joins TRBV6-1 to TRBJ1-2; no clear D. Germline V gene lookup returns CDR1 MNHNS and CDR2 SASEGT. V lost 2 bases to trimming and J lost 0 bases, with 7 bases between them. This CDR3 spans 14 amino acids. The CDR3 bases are TGTGCCAGCAGTGAACGTCCGGCTAACTATGGCTACACCTTC. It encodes CASSERPANYGYTF.

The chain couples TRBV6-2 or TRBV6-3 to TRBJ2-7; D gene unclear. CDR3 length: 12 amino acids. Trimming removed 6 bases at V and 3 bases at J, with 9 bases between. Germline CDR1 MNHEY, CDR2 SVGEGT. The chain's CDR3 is CASSNTYYEQYF. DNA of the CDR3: TGTGCCAGCAGCAATACTTACTACGAGCAGTACTTC.

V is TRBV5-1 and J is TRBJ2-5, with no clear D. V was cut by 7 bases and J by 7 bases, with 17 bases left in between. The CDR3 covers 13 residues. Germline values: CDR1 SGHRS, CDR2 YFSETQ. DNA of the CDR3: TGCGCCAGCGAGGTAGGGCAAAGAGGGACCCAGTACTTC. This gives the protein CASEVGQRGTQYF.